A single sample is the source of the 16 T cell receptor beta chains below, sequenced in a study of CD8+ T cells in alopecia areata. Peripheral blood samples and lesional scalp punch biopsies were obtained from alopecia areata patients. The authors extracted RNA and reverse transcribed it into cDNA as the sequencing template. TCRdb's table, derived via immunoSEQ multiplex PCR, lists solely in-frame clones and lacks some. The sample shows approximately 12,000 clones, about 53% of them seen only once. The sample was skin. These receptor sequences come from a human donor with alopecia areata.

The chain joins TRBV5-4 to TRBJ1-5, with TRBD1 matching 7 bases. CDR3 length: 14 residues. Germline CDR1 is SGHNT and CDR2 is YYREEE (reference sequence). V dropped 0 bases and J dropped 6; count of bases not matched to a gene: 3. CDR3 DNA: TGTGCCAGCAGCTTGGGAGGGGGCGGTCAGCCCCAGCATTTT. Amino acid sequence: CASSLGGGGQPQHF.

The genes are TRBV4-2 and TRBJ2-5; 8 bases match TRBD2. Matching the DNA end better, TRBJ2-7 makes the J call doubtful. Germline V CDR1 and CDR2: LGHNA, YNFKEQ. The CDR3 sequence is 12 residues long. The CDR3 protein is CASSSGAYEQYF. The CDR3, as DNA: TGTGCCAGCAGTAGCGGGGCCTACGAGCAGTACTTC.

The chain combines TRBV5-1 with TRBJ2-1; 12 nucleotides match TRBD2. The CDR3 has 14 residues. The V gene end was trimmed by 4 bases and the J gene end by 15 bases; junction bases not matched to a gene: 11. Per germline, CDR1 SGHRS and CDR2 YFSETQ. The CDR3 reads CASSPPTSGSRLFF. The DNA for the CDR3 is TGCGCCAGCAGCCCCCCGACTAGCGGGAGTCGCCTGTTCTTC. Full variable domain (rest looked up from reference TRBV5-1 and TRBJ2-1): KAGVTQTPRYLIKTRGQQVTLSCSPISGHRSVSWYQQTPGQGLQFLFEYFSETQRNKGNFPGRFSGRQFSNSRSEMNVSTLELGDSALYLCASSPPTSGSRLFFGPGTRLTVL.

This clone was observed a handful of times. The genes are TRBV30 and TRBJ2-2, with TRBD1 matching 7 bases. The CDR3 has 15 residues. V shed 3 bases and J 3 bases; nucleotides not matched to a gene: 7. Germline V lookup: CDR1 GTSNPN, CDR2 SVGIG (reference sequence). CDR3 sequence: CAWRPRGIDTGELFF. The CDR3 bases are TGTGCCTGGAGACCCAGGGGGATTGACACCGGGGAGCTGTTTTTT. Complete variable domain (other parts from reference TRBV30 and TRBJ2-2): SQTIHQWPATLVQPVGSPLSLECTVEGTSNPNLYWYRQAAGRGLQLLFYSVGIGQISSEVPQNLSASRPQDRQFILSSKKLLLSDSGFYLCAWRPRGIDTGELFFGEGSRLTVL.

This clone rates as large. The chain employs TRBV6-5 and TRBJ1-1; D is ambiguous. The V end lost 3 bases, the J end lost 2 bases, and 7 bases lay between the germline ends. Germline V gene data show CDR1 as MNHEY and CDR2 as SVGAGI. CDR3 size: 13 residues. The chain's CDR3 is CASSYWHNTEAFF. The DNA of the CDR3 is TGTGCCAGCAGTTATTGGCACAACACTGAAGCTTTCTTT.

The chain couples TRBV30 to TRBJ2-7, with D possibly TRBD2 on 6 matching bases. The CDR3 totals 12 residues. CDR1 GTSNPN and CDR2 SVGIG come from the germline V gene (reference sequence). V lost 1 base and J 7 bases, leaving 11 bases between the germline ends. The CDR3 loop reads CAWSERDWEQYF. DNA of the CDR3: TGTGCCTGGAGTGAAAGGGACTGGGAGCAGTACTTC.

The CDR3 here is CASSLQRHSNQPQHF. The CDR3 DNA reads TGTGCCAGCAGCTTACAGAGACATAGCAATCAGCCCCAGCATTTT. The chain recombines TRBV7-8 with TRBJ1-5; D gene uncertain. Germline assignment: CDR1 SGHVS and CDR2 FQNEAQ. With 2 bases removed from V and 0 bases from J, the gap between germline ends came to 8 bases. The CDR3 covers 15 residues.

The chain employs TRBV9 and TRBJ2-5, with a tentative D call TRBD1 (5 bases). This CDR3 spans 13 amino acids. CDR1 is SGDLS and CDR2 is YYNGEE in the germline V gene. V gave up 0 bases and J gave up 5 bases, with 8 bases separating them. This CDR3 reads CASSVGQSETQYF. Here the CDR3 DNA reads TGTGCCAGCAGCGTAGGACAGAGCGAGACCCAGTACTTC.

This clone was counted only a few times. CDR3 sequence: CASSLQGQREETQYF. CDR3 DNA: TGTGCCAGCAGCTTACAGGGACAGCGGGAAGAGACCCAGTACTTC. The J gene is TRBJ2-5, the V gene TRBV7-9; D might be TRBD1 (7 bases). The V end lost 2 bases, the J end lost 3 bases, and 13 bases lay between the germline ends. Germline CDR1 SEHNR, CDR2 FQNEAQ (reference sequence). CDR3 length equals 15 residues.

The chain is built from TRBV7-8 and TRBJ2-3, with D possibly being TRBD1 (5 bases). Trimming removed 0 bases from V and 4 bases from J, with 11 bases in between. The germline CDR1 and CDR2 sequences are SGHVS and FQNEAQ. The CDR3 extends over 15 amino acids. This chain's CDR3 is CASSLAGRAADTQYF. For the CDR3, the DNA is TGTGCCAGCAGCTTAGCGGGCAGGGCCGCAGATACGCAGTATTTT.

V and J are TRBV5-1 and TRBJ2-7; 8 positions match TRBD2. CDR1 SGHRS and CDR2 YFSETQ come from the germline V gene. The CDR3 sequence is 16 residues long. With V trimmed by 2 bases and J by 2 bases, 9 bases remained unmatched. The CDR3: CASSFPTGLETYEQYF. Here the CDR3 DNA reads TGCGCCAGCAGCTTTCCCACGGGACTAGAGACCTACGAGCAGTACTTC.

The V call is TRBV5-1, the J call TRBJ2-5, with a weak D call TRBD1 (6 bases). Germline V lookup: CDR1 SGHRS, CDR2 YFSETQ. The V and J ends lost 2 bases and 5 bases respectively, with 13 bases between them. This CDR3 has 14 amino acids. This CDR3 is CASSFRDMVETQYF. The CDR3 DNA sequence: TGCGCCAGCAGCTTCCGGGACATGGTGGAGACCCAGTACTTC.

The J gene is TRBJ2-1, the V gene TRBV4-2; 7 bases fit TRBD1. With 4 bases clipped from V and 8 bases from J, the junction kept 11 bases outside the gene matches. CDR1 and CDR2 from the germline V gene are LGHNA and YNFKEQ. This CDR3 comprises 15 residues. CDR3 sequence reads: CASSLRRGGAHEQFF. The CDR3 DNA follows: TGTGCCAGCAGCCTTCGAAGAGGGGGCGCGCATGAGCAGTTCTTC.

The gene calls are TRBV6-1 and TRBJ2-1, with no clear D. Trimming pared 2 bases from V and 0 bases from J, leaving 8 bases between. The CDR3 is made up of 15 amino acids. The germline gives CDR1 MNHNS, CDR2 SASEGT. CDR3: CASSERRSSYNEQFF. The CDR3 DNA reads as TGTGCCAGCAGTGAAAGGCGGAGCTCCTACAATGAGCAGTTCTTC.

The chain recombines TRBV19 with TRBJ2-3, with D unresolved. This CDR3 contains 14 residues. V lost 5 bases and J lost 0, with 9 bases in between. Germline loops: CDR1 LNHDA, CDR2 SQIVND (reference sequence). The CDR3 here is CASSSYLSTDTQYF. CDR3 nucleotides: TGTGCCAGTAGTTCCTACCTTAGCACAGATACGCAGTATTTT.

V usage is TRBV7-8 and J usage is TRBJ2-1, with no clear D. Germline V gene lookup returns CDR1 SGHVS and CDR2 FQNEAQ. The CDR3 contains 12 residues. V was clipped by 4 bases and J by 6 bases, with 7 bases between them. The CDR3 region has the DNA TGTGCCAGCAGCTCCTACCTCAATGAGCAGTTCTTC. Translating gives CASSSYLNEQFF.